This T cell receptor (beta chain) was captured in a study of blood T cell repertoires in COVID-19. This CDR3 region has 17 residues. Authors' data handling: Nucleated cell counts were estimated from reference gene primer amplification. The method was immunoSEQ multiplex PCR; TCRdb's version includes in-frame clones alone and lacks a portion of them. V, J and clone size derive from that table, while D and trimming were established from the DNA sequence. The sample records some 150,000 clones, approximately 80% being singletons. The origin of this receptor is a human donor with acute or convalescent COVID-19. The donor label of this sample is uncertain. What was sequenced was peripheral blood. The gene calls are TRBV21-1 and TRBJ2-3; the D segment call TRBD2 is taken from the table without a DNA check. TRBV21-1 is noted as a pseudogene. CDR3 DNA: TGTGCCAGCAGCAAATTGAGTCCTTTCGAGAGGGCGGATACGCAGTATTTT. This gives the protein CASSKLSPFERADTQYF.